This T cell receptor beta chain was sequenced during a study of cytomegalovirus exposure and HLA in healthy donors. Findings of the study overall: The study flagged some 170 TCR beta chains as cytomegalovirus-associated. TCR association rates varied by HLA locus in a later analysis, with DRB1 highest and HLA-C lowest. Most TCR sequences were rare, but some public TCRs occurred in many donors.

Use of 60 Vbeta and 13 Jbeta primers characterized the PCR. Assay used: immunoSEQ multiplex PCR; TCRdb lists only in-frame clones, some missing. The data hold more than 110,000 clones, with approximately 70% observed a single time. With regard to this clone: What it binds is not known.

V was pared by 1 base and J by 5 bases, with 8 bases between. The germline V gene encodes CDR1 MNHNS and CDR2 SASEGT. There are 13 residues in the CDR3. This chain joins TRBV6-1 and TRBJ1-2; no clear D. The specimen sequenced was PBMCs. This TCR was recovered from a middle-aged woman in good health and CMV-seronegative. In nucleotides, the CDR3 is TGTGCCAGCAGTGAAGACAGCCTTTATGGCTACACCTTC. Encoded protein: CASSEDSLYGYTF.